These T cell receptor beta chains were read from a single sample in a study of T-cell reconstitution after alpha-beta-depleted transplantation in children. TCRdb reprocessed the PCR reads with MiXCR, giving one entry per CDR3 protein. Among approximately 500,000 distinct CDR3 sequences, about 11% were seen once, and the ten largest hold roughly 2%. This specimen consisted of PBMCs, obtained before TCRalphabeta/CD19-depleted stem cell transplant. The receptors were gathered from a child under 10 years old with inherited bone marrow failure, due to receive a stem cell transplant. Each CDR3 is given with its conserved first and last residue. The D gene is left open where the match is weak. The size field is filled for only some rows; it gives once, few, many or a size class.

V gene	D gene	J gene	clone size	CDR3 protein	CDR3 DNA
TRBV6-2/TRBV6-3	NA	TRBJ1-5	many	CASSYLGLGQPQHF	TGTGCCAGCAGTTACCTGGGGTTGGGACAGCCCCAGCATTTT
TRBV5-1	NA	TRBJ2-4	few	CASSLDPAAKNIQYF	TGCGCCAGCAGCTTGGATCCAGCGGCCAAAAACATTCAGTACTTC
TRBV6-2/TRBV6-3	TRBD2	TRBJ2-3	many	CASSYSRTRIIGMAQYF	TGTGCCAGCAGTTACTCTCGGACTAGAATCATCGGGATGGCGCAGTATTTT
TRBV20-1	NA	TRBJ2-7	few	CSARQDREQYF	TGCAGTGCTAGACAGGACCGGGAGCAGTACTTC
TRBV11-3	TRBD2	TRBJ2-1	NA	CASSLGGAEREGNEQFF	TGTGCCAGCAGCTTAGGAGGGGCCGAGCGGGAGGGCAATGAGCAGTTCTTC
TRBV5-1	TRBD2	TRBJ2-5	many	CASSLGASGTQETQYF	TGCGCCAGCAGCTTGGGGGCTAGCGGGACACAAGAGACCCAGTACTTC
TRBV29-1	NA	TRBJ2-7	many	CSVEVAYEQYF	TGCAGCGTTGAGGTTGCCTACGAGCAGTACTTC
TRBV12-3/TRBV12-4	TRBD1	TRBJ1-1	many	CASSRNPGTGSTEAFF	TGTGCCAGCAGCAGAAACCCCGGGACAGGGTCCACTGAAGCTTTCTTT
TRBV28	TRBD1	TRBJ2-1	few	CASSLWGQGEQFF	TGTGCCAGCAGTTTATGGGGACAGGGTGAGCAGTTCTTC
TRBV9	NA	TRBJ2-1	NA	CASSVTSRNSHRSYNEQFF	TGTGCCAGCAGCGTAACGTCCAGAAACTCCCATCGGAGCTACAATGAGCAGTTCTTC
TRBV7-8	NA	TRBJ1-4	few	CASSSIRANEKLFF	TGTGCCAGCAGCTCAATAAGGGCTAATGAAAAACTGTTTTTT
TRBV30	NA	TRBJ2-5	few	CAWIGRDRQETQYF	TGTGCCTGGATAGGGAGGGACAGGCAAGAGACCCAGTACTTC
TRBV2	NA	TRBJ2-1	NA	CAISFRGAGEQFF	TGTGCCATCTCCTTCCGGGGGGCGGGTGAGCAGTTCTTC
TRBV20-1	TRBD2	TRBJ2-7	many	CSARVETSVYEQYF	TGCAGTGCTAGAGTCGAGACTAGCGTCTACGAGCAGTACTTC
TRBV7-2	NA	TRBJ2-5	many	CASSYPGGETQYF	TGTGCCAGCAGCTACCCAGGGGGGGAGACCCAGTACTTC
TRBV25-1	NA	TRBJ1-1	many	CASSAGTATEAFF	TGTGCCAGCAGTGCTGGGACGGCCACTGAAGCTTTCTTT
TRBV6-2/TRBV6-3	NA	TRBJ2-7	few	CASSYSRGTGVYEQYF	TGTGCCAGCAGTTACTCGCGTGGGACTGGGGTCTACGAGCAGTACTTC
TRBV5-1	TRBD1	TRBJ2-1	many	CASTGPGQGRNEQFF	TGCGCCAGCACCGGTCCGGGACAGGGTCGCAATGAGCAGTTCTTC
TRBV5-4	NA	TRBJ1-2	NA	CASSLVVLRGLDGYGYTF	TGTGCCAGCAGCTTGGTGGTCCTCCGAGGTCTCGACGGCTATGGCTACACCTTC
TRBV10-3	NA	TRBJ2-2	many	CAISVEGNTGELFF	TGTGCCATCAGTGTCGAGGGAAACACCGGGGAGCTGTTTTTT
TRBV3-1	NA	TRBJ2-1	many	CASSLVSGPWGEQFF	TGTGCCAGCAGCCTCGTCTCGGGGCCCTGGGGGGAGCAGTTCTTC
TRBV6-4	TRBD2	TRBJ2-1	NA	CASSDRAGVIYNEQFF	TGTGCCAGCAGTGACAGAGCGGGAGTAATCTACAATGAGCAGTTCTTC
TRBV28	TRBD2	TRBJ2-1	NA	CASRATSGRNNEQFF	TGTGCCAGCAGGGCTACTAGCGGGAGGAACAATGAGCAGTTCTTC
TRBV28	NA	TRBJ2-7	many	CASSSQTVSYEQYF	TGTGCCAGCAGTTCACAAACCGTCTCCTACGAGCAGTACTTC
TRBV14	NA	TRBJ2-6	NA	CASSQDFGGAGANVLTF	TGTGCCAGCAGCCAAGATTTTGGGGGCGCTGGGGCCAACGTCCTGACTTTC
TRBV28	TRBD1	TRBJ2-7	many	CASSIRGKGSYEQYF	TGTGCCAGCAGCATCAGGGGGAAAGGTTCCTACGAGCAGTACTTC
TRBV27	TRBD2	TRBJ2-5	many	CASSLEHGSGTPPGTQYF	TGTGCCAGCAGTTTAGAGCATGGTAGCGGGACCCCCCCGGGGACCCAGTACTTC
TRBV12-3/TRBV12-4	TRBD2	TRBJ2-7	many	CASGRTSAYREQYF	TGTGCCAGCGGGAGGACTAGCGCGTATCGCGAGCAGTACTTC
TRBV20-1	NA	TRBJ2-6	few	CSARGFSGANVLTF	TGCAGTGCTAGAGGATTTTCTGGGGCCAACGTCCTGACTTTC
TRBV6-2/TRBV6-3	TRBD1	TRBJ2-4	once	CASSGPGGANIQYF	TGTGCCAGCAGTGGCCCAGGGGGCGCGAACATTCAGTACTTC
TRBV20-1	NA	TRBJ1-2	many	CSARDPQGTYGYTF	TGCAGTGCTAGAGACCCACAGGGTACCTATGGCTACACCTTC
TRBV7-2	NA	TRBJ2-4	few	CASSLAWAGGIQYF	TGTGCCAGCAGCTTAGCGTGGGCAGGAGGCATTCAGTACTTC
TRBV19	NA	TRBJ2-1	many	CASSIGVWVAYNEQFF	TGTGCCAGTAGTATTGGGGTGTGGGTGGCCTACAATGAGCAGTTCTTC
TRBV28	NA	TRBJ2-7	many	CASSHRLERQDYEQYF	TGTGCCAGCAGCCACCGCTTAGAGCGACAGGACTACGAGCAGTACTTC
TRBV20-1	TRBD2	TRBJ2-1	once	CSARDRLAGDNEQFF	TGCAGTGCTAGAGATAGGCTAGCGGGAGACAATGAGCAGTTCTTC
TRBV4-2	TRBD2	TRBJ2-1	many	CASSRASGSNEQFF	TGTGCCAGCAGCCGGGCTAGCGGCAGCAATGAGCAGTTCTTC
TRBV6-5	TRBD1	TRBJ2-3	many	CASSYSRGPGQGDTQYF	TGTGCCAGCAGTTACTCGAGGGGCCCGGGACAGGGAGATACGCAGTATTTT
TRBV20-1	NA	TRBJ2-1	NA	CSASPAWGEISYNEQFF	TGCAGTGCTAGTCCTGCCTGGGGGGAGATCTCCTACAATGAGCAGTTCTTC
TRBV29-1	NA	TRBJ2-5	NA	CSVTAGQETQYF	TGCAGCGTTACCGCCGGACAAGAGACCCAGTACTTC
TRBV20-1	TRBD2	TRBJ2-7	many	CSQSGLVGYEQYF	TGCAGTCAATCCGGACTAGTGGGATACGAGCAGTACTTC
TRBV6-5	NA	TRBJ2-1	many	CASSYGVGVGEQFF	TGTGCCAGCAGTTACGGTGTAGGGGTTGGTGAGCAGTTCTTC
TRBV27	NA	TRBJ1-1	many	CASSPLPGGYTEAFF	TGTGCCAGCAGTCCCCTCCCCGGTGGGTACACTGAAGCTTTCTTT